This TCR beta chain was captured in a study of blood T cell repertoires in COVID-19. Across the study: Sites across the United States, Italy and Spain contributed samples from acute and convalescent COVID-19. Sources were T cells, B-cell-depleted T cells, or PBMCs; the material itself was cDNA or gDNA.

Authors' methods: The assay estimated nucleated cells by amplifying reference gene primers. Clones were sequenced by immunoSEQ multiplex PCR, and TCRdb holds only the in-frame ones, with some missing. V and J calls and clone size are those listed in that table; D and trimming were worked out from the DNA. The sample consists of about 130,000 clones, roughly four fifths of them appearing once. The V gene's germline CDR1 is GTSNPN and CDR2 SVGIG (reference sequence). The germline V and J ends were trimmed by 3 bases and 4 bases, with 12 bases remaining between them. CDR3 length: 13 amino acids. Material: peripheral blood. The chain is built from TRBV30 and TRBJ1-1; no definite D call. The receptor was derived from an elderly woman with acute or convalescent COVID-19. This chain's CDR3 is CAWSALTGTEAFF. The CDR3 nucleotides are TGTGCCTGGAGCGCCCTCACGGGCACTGAAGCTTTCTTT.